This T cell receptor (beta chain) appears in the sequencing data of a study of CD8 T cells in ankylosing spondylitis. Findings and limits, study-wide: Characteristic, it appeared, of ankylosing spondylitis blood was a TCR beta motif of eight or nine highly homologous variants. Earlier literature documents some of the motif variants in reactive arthritis synovial fluid and blood.

V lost 6 bases to trimming and J lost 3 bases, with 15 bases between them. The CDR3 sequence is 13 residues long. Germline V gene data show CDR1 as SQVTM and CDR2 as ANQGSEA. This clonotype was observed many times. The antigen remains undetermined. Generation of TCR beta libraries employed quantitative 5'-RACE incorporating molecular barcodes. Using its own MiXCR run on the 5' RACE reads, TCRdb lists one record per CDR3 protein. The sample consists of 220,000 or so distinct CDR3 sequences, approximately 20% of them appearing once. Source material: blood, either unsorted or a sorted T cell fraction (not recorded which). This sequence joins TRBV29-1 and TRBJ2-7; D assignment may be TRBD1 or TRBD2 (6 bases each). This sequence was found in a male donor with ankylosing spondylitis. In DNA, the CDR3 is TGCAGCGTCCGAGGGGGGATCCTCTACGAGCAGTACTTC. Encoded protein: CSVRGGILYEQYF.